This TCR beta chain was observed in a study of blood T cell repertoires in COVID-19. Study as a whole: COVID-19 samples, acute and convalescent, were from the United States, Italy and Spain.

Original processing methods: Amplification of reference gene primers was used by the study to estimate nucleated cell counts. Profiling relied on immunoSEQ multiplex PCR, and the TCRdb table lists in-frame clones only, not all of them. That table is the source of V, J and clone size, and D and trimming were worked out from the DNA. The data contain about 200,000 clones, 80% to 90% of them seen just once; the ten biggest clones take up 3.5% to 5.5%. Living in roughly 23 US areas, the participants were between roughly 18 and 89 years of age. Donors were grouped by their self-reported clinical history. This clone appeared once. The sample has other DNA sequences that encode this CDR3 too. Germline CDR1 is LGHNT and CDR2 is FRNRAP. The CDR3 runs 14 residues. Trimming removed 4 bases from V and 2 bases from J, with 11 bases in between.

The gene calls are TRBV12-5 and TRBJ1-1; TRBD1 might be the D (6 bases). The sample taken for sequencing was PBMCs or T cells enriched from blood (not recorded which). The receptor's source is a woman younger than 45 who had been exposed to COVID-19. Here the CDR3 reads CASGSWTVNTEAFF. The CDR3 nucleotides are TGTGCTAGTGGTTCGTGGACAGTAAACACTGAAGCTTTCTTT. The complete variable domain, with remaining parts taken from reference TRBV12-5 and TRBJ1-1, reads DARVTQTPRHKVTEMGQEVTMRCQPILGHNTVFWYRQTMMQGLELLAYFRNRAPLDDSGMPKDRFSAEMPDATLATLKIQPSEPRDSAVYFCASGSWTVNTEAFFGQGTRLTVV.